The 22 T cell receptor beta chains below all came from one sample that was sequenced in a study of T-cell reconstitution after alpha-beta-depleted transplantation in children. TCRbeta library construction was performed incorporating unique molecular identifiers. MiXCR, run by TCRdb on the PCR reads, gives a single entry per CDR3 protein. The sample has 150,000 to 200,000 distinct CDR3 sequences, approximately 10% seen once. Source: PBMCs, taken before TCRalphabeta/CD19-depleted stem cell transplant. All receptors derive from a boy aged 2 to 10 with acute myeloid leukemia, due to receive a stem cell transplant.

This clonotype showed up many times. The rearrangement uses TRBV20-1 and TRBJ1-5; D is unresolved. The V gene's germline CDR1 is DFQATT and CDR2 SNEGSKA (reference sequence). With 5 bases removed from V and 6 bases from J, the gap between germline ends came to 17 bases. The CDR3 loop spans 14 amino acids. In nucleotides, the CDR3 is TGCAGTGCTGGCGGGATTGGGTTGGGTCAGCCCCAGCATTTT. It is translated as CSAGGIGLGQPQHF.

This clonotype showed up many times. V usage is TRBV20-1 and J usage is TRBJ2-5; tentative D call: TRBD2 (6 bases). Deletions cut 2 bases from V and 2 bases from J, with 21 bases between. Per germline, CDR1 DFQATT and CDR2 SNEGSKA (reference sequence). The CDR3 totals 17 residues. The CDR3 sequence is CSARLAGRDALQETQYF. CDR3 sequence (DNA): TGCAGTGCTAGATTGGCGGGACGAGATGCTCTACAAGAGACCCAGTACTTC.

The chain has TRBV28 and TRBJ2-1; no reliable D call. V gave up 5 bases and J gave up 9 bases, with 14 bases separating them. The germline gives CDR1 MDHEN, CDR2 SYDVKM. The CDR3 consists of 13 residues. In DNA, the CDR3 is TGTGCCAGCAGTCCCCTCAAAACGGGTGAGCAGTTCTTC. Its translation is CASSPLKTGEQFF.

This clonotype showed up many times. The J gene is TRBJ2-6, the V gene TRBV12-3 or TRBV12-4, with D perhaps TRBD2 (6 bases). Trimming left V 7 bases short and J 2 bases short, with 9 bases between. The CDR3 loop spans 14 amino acids. CDR3 DNA sequence: TGTGCCAGCACCCCGGGGGCTGGGGCCAACGTCCTGACTTTC. Amino acid sequence: CASTPGAGANVLTF.

This clonotype was detected many times. The chain recombines TRBV6-5 with TRBJ2-7; 9 positions agree with TRBD1. The trim removed 2 bases at V and 5 bases at J, leaving 7 bases unmatched. Germline V lookup: CDR1 MNHEY, CDR2 SVGAGI. The CDR3 totals 15 residues. DNA for the CDR3: TGTGCCAGCAGTTACGCCCCCGGGACAGGGAACGAGCAGTACTTC. Translation gives CASSYAPGTGNEQYF.

This clonotype was recorded at least ten times. V is TRBV4-1 and J is TRBJ2-5; possible D gene TRBD2, 5 bases. Per germline, CDR1 MGHRA and CDR2 YSYEKL. The CDR3 sequence is 15 residues long. V lost 4 bases and J 5 bases, leaving 17 bases between the germline ends. Here the CDR3 reads CASSPEASPRETQYF. In DNA form, the CDR3 reads TGCGCCAGCAGCCCCGAGGCTAGCCCCCGGGAGACCCAGTACTTC.

This clonotype was recorded at least ten times. The V call is TRBV7-6, the J call TRBJ2-7, with TRBD1 identical over 8 bases. V was clipped by 2 bases and J by 0 bases; unmatched bases: 6. Germline V gene lookup returns CDR1 SGHVS and CDR2 FNYEAQ. CDR3 length equals 16 residues. CDR3 residues: CASSLRDRGHSYEQYF. In DNA form, the CDR3 reads TGTGCCAGCAGCTTACGAGACAGGGGCCACTCCTACGAGCAGTACTTC.

The sample holds many counts of this clonotype. The rearrangement links TRBV14 to TRBJ2-1, with unresolved D. Germline V CDR1 and CDR2: SGHDN, FVKESK. This CDR3 is 15 amino acids long. The V end was cut by 0 bases, the J end by 10 bases, with 16 bases between. DNA of the CDR3: TGTGCCAGCAGCCAAGATCCAGCGACCTCGAACGAGCAGTTCTTC. Translation gives CASSQDPATSNEQFF.

This clonotype has at least ten counts. The gene calls are TRBV7-2 and TRBJ2-7; 10 positions agree with TRBD2. This CDR3 contains 17 residues. Germline V gives CDR1 SGHTA, CDR2 FQGNSA. V dropped 5 bases and J dropped 0; count of bases not matched to a gene: 10. The CDR3 bases are TGTGCCAGCAGCCCGGTTGCAGCGGGGGGGCACTCCTACGAGCAGTACGTC. Residues: CASSPVAAGGHSYEQYV.

This clonotype was observed many times. The rearrangement links TRBV29-1 to TRBJ2-7, with 12 bases matching TRBD2. The germline CDR1 and CDR2 sequences are SQVTM and ANQGSEA. CDR3 size: 20 residues. Trimming cost V 4 bases and J 2 bases; bases outside gene matches: 21. CDR3 DNA: TGCAGCGTTGGCCAAAAAGGGGAGGGGCGGACTAGCGGGGCCACCTACGAGCAGTACTTC. Its translation: CSVGQKGEGRTSGATYEQYF.

The V call is TRBV11-1, the J call TRBJ2-1; maybe TRBD1 (5 bases). V gave up 1 base and J gave up 3 bases, with 13 bases separating them. Germline lookup yields CDR1 SGHAT and CDR2 FQDESV (reference sequence). The CDR3 loop spans 16 amino acids. The CDR3 loop is CASSLVSGNYYNEQFF. The CDR3 bases are TGTGCCAGCAGCTTAGTTTCAGGGAACTACTACAATGAGCAGTTCTTC.

This clonotype was counted many times. The chain uses TRBV5-1 and TRBJ1-5; possible D gene TRBD1, 6 bases. The germline V and J ends were trimmed by 0 bases and 7 bases, with 11 bases remaining between them. Germline V CDR1 and CDR2: SGHRS, YFSETQ. This CDR3 comprises 14 residues. CDR3: CASSLGGGLQPQHF. The CDR3, as DNA: TGCGCCAGCAGCTTGGGAGGGGGTTTGCAGCCCCAGCATTTT.

This clonotype was recorded at least ten times. The V gene is TRBV10-1, the J gene TRBJ2-5; the match to TRBD2 covers 9 bases. V shed 4 bases, J shed 4 bases, and the junction held 1 base outside the gene matches. Germline values: CDR1 WNHNN, CDR2 SYGVQD (reference sequence). There are 13 residues in the CDR3. DNA for the CDR3: TGCGCCAGCAGTGCGGGACTAGCAGAGACCCAGTACTTC. Its protein product is CASSAGLAETQYF.

In this sample, this clonotype turned up many times. This chain connects TRBV20-1 to TRBJ1-4, with 11 bases identical to TRBD1. CDR3 length equals 12 residues. Germline V CDR1 and CDR2: DFQATT, SNEGSKA (reference sequence). V lost 6 bases and J lost 7; bases outside the gene matches: 1. CDR3 DNA sequence: TGCAGTGCGGGACAGGGGGGTGAAAAACTGTTTTTT. Encoded protein: CSAGQGGEKLFF.

This clonotype was seen at least ten times. The chain combines TRBV12-3 or TRBV12-4 with TRBJ2-2; D is perhaps TRBD1 (6 bases). The CDR3 has 17 residues. V dropped 6 bases and J dropped 0 bases, with 17 bases sitting between them. The CDR3 sequence: CASRTWTVDSNTGELFF. The CDR3 bases are TGTGCCAGCAGAACCTGGACAGTAGATTCGAACACCGGGGAGCTGTTTTTT.

The rearrangement links TRBV11-2 to TRBJ2-1; TRBD1 matches at 9 bases. The ends lost 0 bases at V and 4 bases at J; junction bases unmatched: 4. CDR1 is SGHAT and CDR2 is FQNNGV in the germline V gene. The CDR3 length is 16 residues. The CDR3 DNA reads as TGTGCCAGCAGCTTAGAGCGAGGACAGGGGTACAATGAGCAGTTCTTC. Amino acid sequence: CASSLERGQGYNEQFF.

A note on this clonotype: Possible read error: a much larger clone is one base away. The J gene is TRBJ2-1, the V gene TRBV6-1; 12 positions agree with TRBD2. The V gene's germline CDR1 is MNHNS and CDR2 SASEGT. This CDR3 is built from 15 residues. V gave up 6 bases and J gave up 8 bases; unmatched junction bases: 8. DNA of the CDR3: TGTGCCAGCAGGTGGTCGCTAGCGGGAGGGGATGAGCAGTTCTTC. This sequence encodes CASRWSLAGGDEQFF.

Notes on this clonotype: A much larger clone is a single base away; this may be a read error. J is TRBJ1-2 and V is TRBV4-1; TRBD1 agrees at 7 bases. Germline-derived CDR1 and CDR2 are MGHRA and YSYEKL. CDR3 length equals 15 residues. DNA of the CDR3: TGCGCCAGCAGCCCTAGACAGGGTCTATTCTATGGCTCCACCTTC. Translated: CASSPRQGLFYGSTF.

This clonotype occurred many times. The CDR3, as DNA: TGCGCCAGCAGCCACGGACAGGGTGTCTCTGAAGCTTTCTTT. It encodes CASSHGQGVSEAFF. The chain joins TRBV5-1 to TRBJ1-1, with 8 bases lining up with TRBD1. The CDR3 is made up of 14 amino acids. Germline V CDR1 and CDR2: SGHRS, YFSETQ. V shed 4 bases and J 6 bases; nucleotides not matched to a gene: 8.

This clonotype was seen at least ten times. The chain links TRBV12-3 or TRBV12-4 to TRBJ1-2; TRBD1 matches at 7 bases. The V segment lost 5 bases and the J segment 1 base; nucleotides outside the gene matches: 4. This CDR3 contains 14 residues. This chain's CDR3 is CASSGDRLNYGYTF. The CDR3 region has the DNA TGTGCCAGCAGTGGGGACAGACTTAACTATGGCTACACCTTC.

This chain connects TRBV4-2 to TRBJ2-7; the D gene could be TRBD1 or TRBD2 (5 bases each). CDR1 and CDR2 (germline): LGHNA, YNFKEQ. There are 17 residues in the CDR3. The V end lost 4 bases, the J end lost 1 base, and 20 bases lay between the germline ends. The CDR3 nucleotides read TGTGCCAGCAGCCCCGGGGTAAGGTGGCAGGGATCCTACGAGCAGTACGTC. Translation gives CASSPGVRWQGSYEQYV.

This clonotype has a count of ten or more. V is TRBV5-5 and J is TRBJ1-5, with D possibly being TRBD1 (6 bases). Between the trimmed V and J ends, which lost 4 bases and 6 bases, there was a span of 17 bases. CDR3 length: 15 amino acids. The germline CDR1 and CDR2 sequences are SGHKS and YYEKEE (reference sequence). The CDR3 loop reads CASSLQWGGPQPQHF. DNA of the CDR3: TGTGCCAGCAGCCTCCAGTGGGGGGGCCCTCAGCCCCAGCATTTT.